These 20 T cell receptor beta chains were all obtained from the same sample, sequenced in a study of siplizumab effects on memory and regulatory T cells. Generated by immunoSEQ multiplex PCR, the TCRdb table keeps only in-frame clones and is missing some. The sample has 85,000 to 130,000 clones; roughly 94% are singletons. Material: Tregs sorted from blood. The source is a human donor in good health.

The gene calls are TRBV5-1 and TRBJ2-7, with D unresolved. V was cut by 4 bases and J by 4 bases, with 12 bases left in between. This CDR3 contains 13 residues. Germline V gene sequence: CDR1 SGHRS, CDR2 YFSETQ. The CDR3 protein is CASSRATRYEQYF. CDR3 nucleotides: TGCGCCAGCAGCAGGGCGACCCGGTACGAGCAGTACTTC.

V usage is TRBV30 and J usage is TRBJ1-6; TRBD1 might be the D (5 bases). V shed 3 bases and J shed 1 base, with 10 bases lying between them. Germline V gene data show CDR1 as GTSNPN and CDR2 as SVGIG (reference sequence). The CDR3 covers 15 residues. In DNA form, the CDR3 reads TGTGCCTGGAGCTTCCAGGGATCCTATAATTCACCCCTCCACTTT. Translated, it gives CAWSFQGSYNSPLHF.

The genes are TRBV4-1 and TRBJ1-2, with TRBD1 identical over 7 bases. CDR3 size: 14 residues. Losses at the gene ends were 5 bases for V and 4 bases for J; bases not matched to a gene: 7. Germline CDR1 reads MGHRA; CDR2 reads YSYEKL. The CDR3 protein is CASSGGTASYGYTF. CDR3 bases: TGCGCCAGCAGCGGTGGGACAGCTAGCTATGGCTACACCTTC.

This sequence joins TRBV6-4 and TRBJ2-1, with D perhaps TRBD2 (6 bases). Trimming stripped 5 bases from V and 9 bases from J, with 14 bases between. This CDR3 has 13 residues. The germline V gene encodes CDR1 MRHNA and CDR2 SNTAGT. CDR3 DNA: TGTGCCAGCAGTTACCGGGACTTTGGTGAGCAGTTCTTC. The encoded protein is CASSYRDFGEQFF.

This chain links TRBV18 with TRBJ2-1; 11 bases are shared with TRBD2. The CDR3 consists of 19 residues. Germline V gene sequence: CDR1 KGHSH, CDR2 LQKENI. The V gene end was trimmed by 6 bases and the J gene end by 0 bases; junction bases not matched to a gene: 13. DNA of the CDR3: TGTGCCAGCTCCCGGACTAGCGGGTCCTCAATAAGCTCCTACAATGAGCAGTTCTTC. Its translation: CASSRTSGSSISSYNEQFF. Using reference TRBV18 and TRBJ2-1 for the parts outside the CDR3, the full variable domain is NAGVMQNPRHLVRRRGQEARLRCSPMKGHSHVYWYRQLPEEGLKFMVYLQKENIIDESGMPKERFSAEFPKEGPSILRIQQVVRGDSAAYFCASSRTSGSSISSYNEQFFGPGTRLTVL.

This clone turned up a few times. The CDR3 bases are TGTGCCAGCAGCCACAGATCTGAAGCTTTCTTT. Its translation is CASSHRSEAFF. J is TRBJ1-1 and V is TRBV27; the D is unclear. The ends were cut back, 6 bases at V and 6 bases at J, with 8 bases in the middle. In germline, CDR1 is MNHEY, CDR2 SMNVEV (reference sequence). The CDR3 is 11 amino acids.

The chain uses TRBV20-1 and TRBJ1-1; the D is unclear. Germline loops: CDR1 DFQATT, CDR2 SNEGSKA (reference sequence). This CDR3 is built from 11 residues. V lost 8 bases and J 1 base, leaving 8 bases between the germline ends. CDR3 DNA sequence: TGCAGTAACCCAGGGAACACTGAAGCTTTCTTT. Translation: CSNPGNTEAFF.

This sequence joins TRBV5-6 and TRBJ1-2; D remains ambiguous. The CDR3 spans 12 residues. Trimming removed 0 bases at V and 10 bases at J, with 10 bases between. Germline values: CDR1 SGHDT, CDR2 YYEEEE. The CDR3 DNA reads as TGTGCCAGCAGCTTGGTAGGTCAGTACTACACCTTC. It is translated as CASSLVGQYYTF.

The rearrangement joins TRBV2 to TRBJ1-2; 9 bases line up with TRBD1. The CDR3 sequence is 13 residues long. Trimming at V came to 5 bases and at J to 5 bases, leaving 3 bases not matched to a gene. Germline CDR1 is SNHLY and CDR2 is FYNNEI. The CDR3 is CASSSDRGYGYTF. DNA for the CDR3: TGTGCCAGCAGTTCGGACAGGGGATATGGCTACACCTTC.

The chain has TRBV7-9 and TRBJ2-7; D is unclear. The CDR3 totals 14 residues. The V and J ends lost 5 bases and 2 bases respectively, with 13 bases between them. Per the germline V gene, CDR1 is SEHNR and CDR2 is FQNEAQ (reference sequence). The CDR3 DNA sequence: TGTGCCAGCAGCGCCACAAGGTTTGCCTACGAGCAGTACTTC. Amino acids: CASSATRFAYEQYF.

V usage is TRBV19 and J usage is TRBJ2-1, with TRBD2 matching 7 bases. Trimming cost V 7 bases and J 6 bases; bases outside gene matches: 9. The CDR3 is 14 amino acids. The germline CDR1 and CDR2 sequences are LNHDA and SQIVND (reference sequence). DNA of the CDR3: TGTGCCAGTATGGGGCACGGGAGGACCAATGAGCAGTTCTTC. Residues: CASMGHGRTNEQFF.

The gene calls are TRBV7-3 and TRBJ2-1; perhaps TRBD1 as D (5 bases). Trimming pared 0 bases from V and 6 bases from J, leaving 12 bases between. The CDR3 covers 15 residues. Germline CDR1 is SGHTA and CDR2 is FQGTGA. This chain's CDR3 is CASSLTRWGLNEQFF. The CDR3 DNA is TGTGCCAGCAGCTTAACGAGGTGGGGCCTCAATGAGCAGTTCTTC.

The chain uses TRBV18 and TRBJ2-2; D uncertain. Germline values: CDR1 KGHSH, CDR2 LQKENI. The CDR3 loop spans 14 amino acids. The V end was cut by 0 bases, the J end by 1 base, with 3 bases between. The CDR3 DNA follows: TGTGCCAGCTCACCACCTGTGAACACCGGGGAGCTGTTTTTT. This codes for CASSPPVNTGELFF.

The chain is built from TRBV4-2 and TRBJ1-2; D is possibly TRBD1 (5 bases). The CDR3 consists of 15 residues. V was shortened by 1 base and J by 5 bases, with 14 bases between the two germline ends. The germline V gene encodes CDR1 LGHNA and CDR2 YNFKEQ. The CDR3 loop reads CASSQGGVTRYGYTF. CDR3 nucleotides: TGTGCCAGCAGCCAAGGGGGGGTGACACGGTATGGCTACACCTTC.

The chain recombines TRBV10-3 with TRBJ2-7; 7 nucleotides match TRBD1. The ends lost 11 bases at V and 2 bases at J; junction bases unmatched: 6. The length of the CDR3 is 12 residues. The V gene's germline CDR1 is ENHRY and CDR2 SYGVKD. For the CDR3, the DNA is TGTGCCTCCTGGGACAGTACCTACGAGCAGTACTTC. As protein: CASWDSTYEQYF.

This chain uses TRBV6-5 with TRBJ2-1; 12 bases match TRBD1. Germline CDR1 reads MNHEY; CDR2 reads SVGAGI. This CDR3 has 16 amino acids. J gave up 7 bases and V 0 bases, and 4 bases lay outside the gene matches. CDR3 DNA: TGTGCCAGCAGTTACTCCCCGGGACAGGGGGCTAATGAGCAGTTCTTC. Translating it yields CASSYSPGQGANEQFF.

The V call is TRBV18, the J call TRBJ2-1; the D gene is possibly TRBD2 (6 bases). The V end was cut by 4 bases, the J end by 0 bases, with 10 bases between. The CDR3 loop spans 15 amino acids. Germline V gene sequence: CDR1 KGHSH, CDR2 LQKENI. Written as DNA, the CDR3 is TGTGCCAGCTCACGGCGGAGGGGCTCCTACAATGAGCAGTTCTTC. Translated, it gives CASSRRRGSYNEQFF. The whole variable domain, remainder taken from reference TRBV18 and TRBJ2-1, is NAGVMQNPRHLVRRRGQEARLRCSPMKGHSHVYWYRQLPEEGLKFMVYLQKENIIDESGMPKERFSAEFPKEGPSILRIQQVVRGDSAAYFCASSRRRGSYNEQFFGPGTRLTVL.

The chain combines TRBV5-8 with TRBJ2-3; either TRBD1 or TRBD2 may supply D (5 bases each). The germline V gene has CDR1 SGHTS and CDR2 YDEGEE. Trimming removed 4 bases at V and 4 bases at J, with 16 bases between. The CDR3 covers 15 residues. CDR3 amino acids: CASSPRGSYADTQYF. The CDR3 nucleotides read TGTGCCAGCAGCCCTCGGGGCTCATACGCAGATACGCAGTATTTT.

This chain connects TRBV7-9 to TRBJ2-5; D tentatively fits TRBD1 or TRBD2 (5 bases each). The CDR3 totals 15 residues. With 3 bases removed from V and 5 bases from J, the gap between germline ends came to 16 bases. Germline V gene lookup returns CDR1 SEHNR and CDR2 FQNEAQ (reference sequence). The CDR3, as DNA: TGTGCCAGCAGCTTCCAATCCGGGACGTCTGAGACCCAGTACTTC. It is translated as CASSFQSGTSETQYF.

The chain recombines TRBV19 with TRBJ2-5; 7 bases fit TRBD2. V was pared by 7 bases and J by 4 bases, with 9 bases of the junction left unmatched. Looked up from germline, CDR1 is LNHDA and CDR2 is SQIVND (reference sequence). This CDR3 contains 14 residues. This CDR3 is CASKGDAGVETQYF. For the CDR3, the DNA is TGTGCCAGTAAAGGGGACGCGGGAGTAGAGACCCAGTACTTC.